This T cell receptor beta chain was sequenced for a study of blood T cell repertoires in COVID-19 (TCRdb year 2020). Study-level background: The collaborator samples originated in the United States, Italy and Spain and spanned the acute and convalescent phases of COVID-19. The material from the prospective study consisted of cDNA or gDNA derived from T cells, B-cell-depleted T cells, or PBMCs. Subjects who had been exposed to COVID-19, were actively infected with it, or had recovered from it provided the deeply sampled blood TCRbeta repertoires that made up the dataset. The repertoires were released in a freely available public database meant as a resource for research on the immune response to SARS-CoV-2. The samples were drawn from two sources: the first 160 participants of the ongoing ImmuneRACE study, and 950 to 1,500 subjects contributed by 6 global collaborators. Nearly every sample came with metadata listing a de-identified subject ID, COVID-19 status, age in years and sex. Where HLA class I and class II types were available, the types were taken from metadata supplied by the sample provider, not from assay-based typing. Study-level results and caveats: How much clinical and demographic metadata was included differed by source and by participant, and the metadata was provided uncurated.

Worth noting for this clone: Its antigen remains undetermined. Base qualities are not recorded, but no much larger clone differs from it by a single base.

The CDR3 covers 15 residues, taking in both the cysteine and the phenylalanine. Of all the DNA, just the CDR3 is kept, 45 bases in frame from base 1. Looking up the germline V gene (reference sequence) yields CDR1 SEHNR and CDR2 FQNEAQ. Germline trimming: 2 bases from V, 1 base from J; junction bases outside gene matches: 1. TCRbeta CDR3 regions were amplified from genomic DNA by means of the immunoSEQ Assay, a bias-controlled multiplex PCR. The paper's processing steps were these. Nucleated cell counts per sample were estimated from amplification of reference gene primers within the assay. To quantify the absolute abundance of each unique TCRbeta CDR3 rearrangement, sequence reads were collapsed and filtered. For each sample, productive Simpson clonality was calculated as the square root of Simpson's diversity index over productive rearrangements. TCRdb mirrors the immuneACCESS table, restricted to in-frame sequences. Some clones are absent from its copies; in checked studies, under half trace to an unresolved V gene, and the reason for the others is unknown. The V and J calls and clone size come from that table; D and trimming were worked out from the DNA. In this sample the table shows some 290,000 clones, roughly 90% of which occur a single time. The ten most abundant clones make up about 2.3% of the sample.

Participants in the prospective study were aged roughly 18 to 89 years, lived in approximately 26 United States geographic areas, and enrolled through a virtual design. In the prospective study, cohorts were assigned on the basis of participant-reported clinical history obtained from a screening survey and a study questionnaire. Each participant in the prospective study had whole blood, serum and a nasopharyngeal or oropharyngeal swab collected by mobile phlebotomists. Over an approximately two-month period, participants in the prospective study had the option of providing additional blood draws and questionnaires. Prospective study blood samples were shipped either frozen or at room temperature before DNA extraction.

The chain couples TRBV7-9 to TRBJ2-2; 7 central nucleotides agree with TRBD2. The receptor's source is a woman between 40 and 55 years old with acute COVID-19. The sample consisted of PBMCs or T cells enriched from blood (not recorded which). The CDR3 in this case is CASSLLAVNTGELFF. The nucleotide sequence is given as TGTGCCAGCAGCTTACTAGCGGTGAACACCGGGGAGCTGTTTTTT.